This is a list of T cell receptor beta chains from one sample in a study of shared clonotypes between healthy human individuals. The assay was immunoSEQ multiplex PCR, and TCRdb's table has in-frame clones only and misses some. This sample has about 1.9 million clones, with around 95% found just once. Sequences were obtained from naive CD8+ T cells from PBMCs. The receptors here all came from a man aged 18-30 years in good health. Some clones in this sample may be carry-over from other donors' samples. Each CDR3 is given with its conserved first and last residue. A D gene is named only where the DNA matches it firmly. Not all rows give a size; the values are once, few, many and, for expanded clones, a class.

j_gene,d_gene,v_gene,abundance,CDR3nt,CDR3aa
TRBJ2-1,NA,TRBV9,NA,TGTGCCAGCAGTGCCGGGACCGATGAGCAGTTCTTC,CASSAGTDEQFF
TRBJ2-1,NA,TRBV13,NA,TGTGCCAGCAGCTCCCAGGCGTTAGCGGAGATCTCCTACAATGAGCAGTTCTTC,CASSSQALAEISYNEQFF
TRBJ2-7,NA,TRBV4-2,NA,TGTGCCAGCAGCCAAGCACCTAGCCACGAGCAGTACTTC,CASSQAPSHEQYF
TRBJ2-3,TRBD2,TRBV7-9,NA,TGTGCCAGCAGCTCCCCGCCGGGTCGACTAGCGGGAGGGCATACGCAGTATTTT,CASSSPPGRLAGGHTQYF
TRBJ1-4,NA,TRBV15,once,TGTGCCACCAGCAGAGGGCGGGCAACTAATGAAAAACTGTTTTTT,CATSRGRATNEKLFF
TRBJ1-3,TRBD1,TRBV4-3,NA,TGCGCCAGCAGCCAAGATTCAAGGACAGGCGGAAACACCATATATTTT,CASSQDSRTGGNTIYF
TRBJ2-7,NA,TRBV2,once,TGTGCCAGCAGTGGCCCGACGGACGGCACTCCCTACGAGCAGTACTTC,CASSGPTDGTPYEQYF
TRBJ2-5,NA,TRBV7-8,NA,TGTGCCAGCAGTTTTCACGGACCGACCCAAGAGACCCAGTACTTC,CASSFHGPTQETQYF
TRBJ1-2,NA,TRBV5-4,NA,TGTGCCAGCAGCTTGTTGGGGGCTGCCCTCTATGGCTACACCTTC,CASSLLGAALYGYTF
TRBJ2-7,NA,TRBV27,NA,TGTGCCAGCGGGTTAACGGCCCACTACGAGCAGTACTTC,CASGLTAHYEQYF
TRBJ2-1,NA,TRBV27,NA,TGTGCCAGCAGTACAAACGGCCTGGTCTACAATGAGCAGTTCTTC,CASSTNGLVYNEQFF
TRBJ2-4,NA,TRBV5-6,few,TGTGCCAGCAGCTCCATAAGGGGGGCGGACATTCAGTACTTC,CASSSIRGADIQYF
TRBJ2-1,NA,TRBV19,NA,TGTGCCAGTAGTATAGATTGGTTCGGGGGCGGATCCTACAATGAGCAGTTCTTC,CASSIDWFGGGSYNEQFF
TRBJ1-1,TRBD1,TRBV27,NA,TGTGCCAGCAGGCCGACAGGGGCGAACACTGAAGCTTTCTTT,CASRPTGANTEAFF
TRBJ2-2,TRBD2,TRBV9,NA,TGTGCCAGCAGCTCTCGAGGACTTGCCCTGGGGGGGACCGGGGAGCTGTTTTTT,CASSSRGLALGGTGELFF
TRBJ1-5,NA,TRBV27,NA,TGTGCCAGCAGGGAGAGGGGAAGTCAGCCCCAGCATTTT,CASRERGSQPQHF
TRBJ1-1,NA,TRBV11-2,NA,TGTGCCAGCAGCATTGCTTTTGAAGCTTTCTTT,CASSIAFEAFF